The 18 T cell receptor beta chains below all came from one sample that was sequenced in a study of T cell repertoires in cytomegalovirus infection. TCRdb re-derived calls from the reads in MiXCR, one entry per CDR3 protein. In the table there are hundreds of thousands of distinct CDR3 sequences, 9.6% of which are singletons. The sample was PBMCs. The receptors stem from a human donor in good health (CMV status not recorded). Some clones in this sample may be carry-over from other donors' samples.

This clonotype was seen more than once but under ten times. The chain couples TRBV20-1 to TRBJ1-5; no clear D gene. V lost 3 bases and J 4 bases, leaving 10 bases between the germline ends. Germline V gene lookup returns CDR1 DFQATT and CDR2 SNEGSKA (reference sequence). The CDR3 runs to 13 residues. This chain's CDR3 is CSASRGRNQPQHF. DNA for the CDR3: TGCAGTGCTAGCCGGGGTAGGAATCAGCCCCAGCATTTT.

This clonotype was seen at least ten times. DNA of the CDR3: TGCAGTGCTAGAGTGGGGGGTAGCAATCAGCCCCAGCATTTT. It specifies CSARVGGSNQPQHF. The chain couples TRBV20-1 to TRBJ1-5; D is possibly TRBD1 (5 bases). Germline V gene lookup returns CDR1 DFQATT and CDR2 SNEGSKA (reference sequence). CDR3 length: 14 amino acids. Trimming stripped 1 base from V and 0 bases from J, with 7 bases between.

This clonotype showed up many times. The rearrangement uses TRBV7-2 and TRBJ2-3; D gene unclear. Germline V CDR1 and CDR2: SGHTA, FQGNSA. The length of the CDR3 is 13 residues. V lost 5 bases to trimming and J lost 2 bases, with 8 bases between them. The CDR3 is CASSPQPTDTQYF. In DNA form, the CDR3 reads TGTGCCAGCAGCCCCCAGCCCACAGATACGCAGTATTTT. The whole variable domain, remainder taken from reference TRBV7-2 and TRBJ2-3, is GAGVSQSPSNKVTEKGKDVELRCDPISGHTALYWYRQSLGQGLEFLIYFQGNSAPDKSGLPSDRFSAERTGGSVSTLTIQRTQQEDSAVYLCASSPQPTDTQYFGPGTRLTVL.

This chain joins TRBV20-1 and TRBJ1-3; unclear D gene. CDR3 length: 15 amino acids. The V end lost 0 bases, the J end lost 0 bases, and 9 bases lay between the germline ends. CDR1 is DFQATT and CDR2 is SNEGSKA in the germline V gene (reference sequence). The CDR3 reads CSARDGSHSGNTIYF. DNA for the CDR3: TGCAGTGCTAGAGACGGGAGCCACTCTGGAAACACCATATATTTT.

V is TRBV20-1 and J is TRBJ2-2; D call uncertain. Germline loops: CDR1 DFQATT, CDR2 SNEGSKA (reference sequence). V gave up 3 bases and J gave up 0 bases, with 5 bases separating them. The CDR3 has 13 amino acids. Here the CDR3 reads CSASRANTGELFF. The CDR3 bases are TGCAGTGCTAGTCGCGCGAACACCGGGGAGCTGTTTTTT.

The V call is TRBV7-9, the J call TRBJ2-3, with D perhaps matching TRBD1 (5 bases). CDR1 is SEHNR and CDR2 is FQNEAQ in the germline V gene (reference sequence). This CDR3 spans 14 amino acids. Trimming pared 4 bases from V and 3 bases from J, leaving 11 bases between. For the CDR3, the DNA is TGTGCCAGCAGCTGGACCCAGGGTACAGATACGCAGTATTTT. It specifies CASSWTQGTDTQYF.

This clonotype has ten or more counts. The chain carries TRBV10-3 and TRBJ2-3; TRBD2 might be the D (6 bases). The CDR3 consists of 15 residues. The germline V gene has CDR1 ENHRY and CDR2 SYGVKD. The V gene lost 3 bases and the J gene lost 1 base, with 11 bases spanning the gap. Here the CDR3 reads CAISEGGLGTDTQYF. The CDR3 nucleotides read TGTGCCATCAGTGAAGGAGGGCTGGGCACAGATACGCAGTATTTT.

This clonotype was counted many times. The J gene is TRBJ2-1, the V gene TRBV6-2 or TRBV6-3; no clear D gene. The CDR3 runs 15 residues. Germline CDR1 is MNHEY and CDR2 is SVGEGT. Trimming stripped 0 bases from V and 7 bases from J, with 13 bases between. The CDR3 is CASSYSLGAGNEQFF. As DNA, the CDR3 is TGTGCCAGCAGTTACTCCCTTGGTGCCGGGAATGAGCAGTTCTTC.

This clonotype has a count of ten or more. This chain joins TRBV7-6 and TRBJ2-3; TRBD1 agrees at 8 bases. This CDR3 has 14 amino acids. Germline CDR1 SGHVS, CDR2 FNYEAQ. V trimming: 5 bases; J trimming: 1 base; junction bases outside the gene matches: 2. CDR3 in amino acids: CASSQQGGTDTQYF. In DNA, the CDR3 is TGTGCCAGCAGCCAACAGGGGGGCACAGATACGCAGTATTTT.

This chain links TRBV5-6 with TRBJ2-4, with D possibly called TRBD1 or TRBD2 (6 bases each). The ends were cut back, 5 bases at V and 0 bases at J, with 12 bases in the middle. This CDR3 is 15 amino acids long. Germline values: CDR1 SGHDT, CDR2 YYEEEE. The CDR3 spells CASRRRGVAKNIQYF. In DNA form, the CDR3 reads TGTGCCAGCAGACGGAGGGGGGTAGCCAAAAACATTCAGTACTTC.

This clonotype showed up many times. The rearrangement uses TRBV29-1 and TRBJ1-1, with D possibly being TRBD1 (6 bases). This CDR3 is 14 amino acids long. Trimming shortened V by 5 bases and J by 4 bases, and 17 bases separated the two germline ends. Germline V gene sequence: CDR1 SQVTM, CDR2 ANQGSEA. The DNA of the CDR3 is TGCAGCGTTTTCACAGGGATCGCGAGCACTGAAGCTTTCTTT. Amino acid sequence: CSVFTGIASTEAFF.

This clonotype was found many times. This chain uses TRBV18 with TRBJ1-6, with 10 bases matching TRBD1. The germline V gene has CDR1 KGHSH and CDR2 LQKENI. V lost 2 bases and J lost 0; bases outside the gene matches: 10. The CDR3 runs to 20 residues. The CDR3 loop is CASSPKGTGAPSSYNSPLHF. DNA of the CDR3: TGTGCCAGCTCACCAAAGGGGACAGGGGCCCCGAGCTCCTATAATTCACCCCTCCACTTT.

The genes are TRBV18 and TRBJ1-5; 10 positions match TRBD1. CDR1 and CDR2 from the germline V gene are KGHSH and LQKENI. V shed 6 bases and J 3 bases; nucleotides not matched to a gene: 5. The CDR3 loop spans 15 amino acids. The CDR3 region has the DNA TGTGCCAGCTCCCCCGGGACAGGGGCCAATCAGCCCCAGCATTTT. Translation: CASSPGTGANQPQHF.

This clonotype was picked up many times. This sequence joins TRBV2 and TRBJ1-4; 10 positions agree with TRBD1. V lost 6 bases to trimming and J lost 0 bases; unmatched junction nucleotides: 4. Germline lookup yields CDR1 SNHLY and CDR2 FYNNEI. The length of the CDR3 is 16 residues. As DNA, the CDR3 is TGTGCCAGCAGCTTGGACAGGGGGGCAACTAATGAAAAACTGTTTTTT. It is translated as CASSLDRGATNEKLFF.

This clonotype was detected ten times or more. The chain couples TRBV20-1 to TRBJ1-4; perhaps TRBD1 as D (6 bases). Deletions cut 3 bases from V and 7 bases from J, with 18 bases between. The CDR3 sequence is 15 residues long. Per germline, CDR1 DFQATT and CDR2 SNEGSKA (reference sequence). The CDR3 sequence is CSASDGQYNVEKLFF. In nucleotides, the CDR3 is TGCAGTGCTAGCGACGGACAGTATAACGTTGAAAAACTGTTTTTT.

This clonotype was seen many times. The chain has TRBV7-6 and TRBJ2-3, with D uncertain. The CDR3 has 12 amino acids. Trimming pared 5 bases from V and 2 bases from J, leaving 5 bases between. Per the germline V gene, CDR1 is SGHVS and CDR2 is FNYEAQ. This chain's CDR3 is CASSRYTDTQYF. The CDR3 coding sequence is TGTGCCAGCAGCCGTTACACAGATACGCAGTATTTT.

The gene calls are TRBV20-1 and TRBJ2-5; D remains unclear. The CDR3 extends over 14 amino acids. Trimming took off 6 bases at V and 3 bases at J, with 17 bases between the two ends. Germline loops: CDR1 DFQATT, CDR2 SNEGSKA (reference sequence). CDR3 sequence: CSAHRALAKETQYF. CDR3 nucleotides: TGCAGTGCCCACCGGGCTTTAGCAAAAGAGACCCAGTACTTC.

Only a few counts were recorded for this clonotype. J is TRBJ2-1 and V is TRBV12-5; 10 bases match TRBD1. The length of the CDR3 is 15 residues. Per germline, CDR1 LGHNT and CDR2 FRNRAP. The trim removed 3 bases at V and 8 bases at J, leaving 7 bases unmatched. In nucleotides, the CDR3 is TGTGCTAGTGGTTTTGGGACAGGGGTTTCGGATGAGCAGTTCTTC. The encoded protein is CASGFGTGVSDEQFF.